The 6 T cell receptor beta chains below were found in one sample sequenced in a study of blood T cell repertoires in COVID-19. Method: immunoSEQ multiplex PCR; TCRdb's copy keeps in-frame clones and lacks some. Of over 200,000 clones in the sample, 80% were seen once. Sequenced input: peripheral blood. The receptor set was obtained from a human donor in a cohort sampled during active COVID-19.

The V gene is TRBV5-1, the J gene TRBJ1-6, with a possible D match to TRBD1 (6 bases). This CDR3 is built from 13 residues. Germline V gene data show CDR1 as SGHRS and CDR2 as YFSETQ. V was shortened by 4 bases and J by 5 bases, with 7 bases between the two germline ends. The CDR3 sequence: CASSPGDNSPLHF. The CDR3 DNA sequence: TGCGCCAGCAGCCCAGGGGATAATTCACCCCTCCACTTT.

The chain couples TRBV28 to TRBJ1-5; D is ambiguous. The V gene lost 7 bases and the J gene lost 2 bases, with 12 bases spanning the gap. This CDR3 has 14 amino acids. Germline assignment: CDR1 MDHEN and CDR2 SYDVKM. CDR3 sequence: CASKDPRGNQPQHF. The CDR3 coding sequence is TGTGCCAGCAAAGATCCCCGGGGCAATCAGCCCCAGCATTTT.

CDR3 residues: CASSRGQGIEAFF. CDR3 nucleotides: TGTGCCAGCAGCCGGGGACAGGGCATTGAAGCTTTCTTT. The V and J genes are TRBV6-2 or TRBV6-3 and TRBJ1-1; 9 bases are a match to TRBD1. From germline, CDR1 is MNHEY and CDR2 SVGEGT. Losses at the gene ends were 6 bases for V and 7 bases for J; bases not matched to a gene: 6. This CDR3 contains 13 residues.

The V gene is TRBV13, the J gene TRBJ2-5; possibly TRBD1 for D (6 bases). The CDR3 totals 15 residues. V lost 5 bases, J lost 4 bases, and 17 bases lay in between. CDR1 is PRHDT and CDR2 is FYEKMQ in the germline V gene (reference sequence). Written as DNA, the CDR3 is TGTGCCAGCAGCCCCCCCGGGACCAGGGGAGAGACCCAGTACTTC. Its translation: CASSPPGTRGETQYF. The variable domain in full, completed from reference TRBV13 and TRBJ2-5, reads AAGVIQSPRHLIKEKRETATLKCYPIPRHDTVYWYQQGPGQDPQFLISFYEKMQSDKGSIPDRFSAQQFSDYHSELNMSSLELGDSALYFCASSPPGTRGETQYFGPGTRLLVL.

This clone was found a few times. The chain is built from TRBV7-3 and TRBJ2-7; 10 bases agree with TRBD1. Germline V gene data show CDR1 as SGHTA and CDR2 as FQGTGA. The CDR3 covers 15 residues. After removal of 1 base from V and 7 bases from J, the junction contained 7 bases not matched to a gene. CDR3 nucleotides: TGTGCCAGCAGCTTAAGCCGGACAGGGGGGGAAGAGCAGTACTTC. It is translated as CASSLSRTGGEEQYF.

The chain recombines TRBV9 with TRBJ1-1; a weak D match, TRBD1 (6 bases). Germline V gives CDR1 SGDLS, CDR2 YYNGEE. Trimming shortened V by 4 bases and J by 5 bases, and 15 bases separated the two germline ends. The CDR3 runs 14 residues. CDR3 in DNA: TGTGCCAGCAGCTACGGGACATCGGGGACTGAAGCTTTCTTT. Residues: CASSYGTSGTEAFF.